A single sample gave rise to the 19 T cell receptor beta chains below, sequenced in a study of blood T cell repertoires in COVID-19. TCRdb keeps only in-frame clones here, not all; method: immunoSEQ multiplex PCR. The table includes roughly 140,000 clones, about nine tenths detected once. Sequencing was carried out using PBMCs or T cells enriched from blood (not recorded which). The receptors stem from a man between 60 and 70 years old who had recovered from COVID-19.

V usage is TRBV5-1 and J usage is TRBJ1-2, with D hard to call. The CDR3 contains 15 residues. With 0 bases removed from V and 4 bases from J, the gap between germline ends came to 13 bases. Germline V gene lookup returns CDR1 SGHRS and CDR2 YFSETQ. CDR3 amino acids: CASSLAGGLGYGYTF. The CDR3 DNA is TGCGCCAGCAGCTTGGCGGGCGGGTTGGGCTATGGCTACACCTTC. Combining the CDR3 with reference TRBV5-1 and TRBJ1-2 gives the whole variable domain KAGVTQTPRYLIKTRGQQVTLSCSPISGHRSVSWYQQTPGQGLQFLFEYFSETQRNKGNFPGRFSGRQFSNSRSEMNVSTLELGDSALYLCASSLAGGLGYGYTFGSGTRLTVV.

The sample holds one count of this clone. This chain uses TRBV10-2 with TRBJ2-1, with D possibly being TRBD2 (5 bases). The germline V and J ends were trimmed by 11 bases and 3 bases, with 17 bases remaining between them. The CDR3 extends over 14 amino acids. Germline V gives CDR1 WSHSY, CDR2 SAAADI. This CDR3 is CASTGVGRYNEQFF. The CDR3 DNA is TGCGCCTCTACCGGGGTGGGTCGCTACAATGAGCAGTTCTTC.

The CDR3 loop is CASSYTPPRLAGEYEQYF. CDR3 coding DNA: TGTGCCAGCAGTTATACCCCCCCTCGCCTAGCGGGAGAGTACGAGCAGTACTTC. The V gene is TRBV6-9, the J gene TRBJ2-7, with 10 bases identical to TRBD2. The ends lost 2 bases at V and 4 bases at J; junction bases unmatched: 14. This CDR3 is built from 18 residues. Germline V lookup: CDR1 MNHGY, CDR2 SVAAGI.

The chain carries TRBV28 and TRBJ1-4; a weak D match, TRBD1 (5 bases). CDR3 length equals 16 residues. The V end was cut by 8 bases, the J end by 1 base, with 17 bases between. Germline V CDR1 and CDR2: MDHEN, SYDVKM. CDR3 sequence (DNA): TGTGCCAGCGGCCTAGATTTGGGGCAAACTAATGAAAAACTGTTTTTT. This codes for CASGLDLGQTNEKLFF.

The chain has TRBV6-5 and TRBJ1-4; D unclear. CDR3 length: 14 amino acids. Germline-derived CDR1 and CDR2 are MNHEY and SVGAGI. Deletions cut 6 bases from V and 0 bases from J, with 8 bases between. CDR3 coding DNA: TGTGCCAGCAGGGGAGATGCAACTAATGAAAAACTGTTTTTT. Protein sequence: CASRGDATNEKLFF.

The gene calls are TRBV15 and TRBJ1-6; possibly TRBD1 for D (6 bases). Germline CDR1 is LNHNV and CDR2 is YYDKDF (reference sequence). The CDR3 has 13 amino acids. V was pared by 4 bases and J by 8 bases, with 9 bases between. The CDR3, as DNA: TGTGCCACCAGCACAGGGGTGGATTCACCCCTCCACTTT. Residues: CATSTGVDSPLHF.

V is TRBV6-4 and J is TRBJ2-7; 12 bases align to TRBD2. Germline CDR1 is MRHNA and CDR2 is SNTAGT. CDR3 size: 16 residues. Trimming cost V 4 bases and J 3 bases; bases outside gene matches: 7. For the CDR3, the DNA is TGTGCCAGCAGTGGGCGACTAGCGGGGGCTCTCTACGAGCAGTACTTC. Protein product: CASSGRLAGALYEQYF.

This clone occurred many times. The CDR3 nucleotides read TGTGCCTGGAGAGAACAGGGGTTGGGTGAGCAGTACTTC. It is translated as CAWREQGLGEQYF. V is TRBV30 and J is TRBJ2-7; 7 nucleotides line up with TRBD1. CDR1 is GTSNPN, CDR2 SVGIG, per germline (reference sequence). V shed 3 bases, J shed 7 bases, and the junction held 9 bases outside the gene matches. This CDR3 has 13 residues.

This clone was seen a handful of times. The DNA of the CDR3 is TGTGCCACCAGTGATTCCCGGGACAGGAACTACGAGCAGTACTTC. Encoded protein: CATSDSRDRNYEQYF. The chain is built from TRBV24-1 and TRBJ2-7, with 8 positions matching TRBD1. This CDR3 is built from 15 residues. Unmatched junction bases numbered 5, after V lost 2 bases and J lost 3 bases. Germline V CDR1 and CDR2: KGHDR, SFDVKD.

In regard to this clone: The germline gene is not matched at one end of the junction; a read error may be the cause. The CDR3 sequence: CASSPRDSYVQGTQYF. Written as DNA, the CDR3 is TGTGCCAGCAGCCCCCGGGACAGCTACGTGCAAGGGACCCAGTACTTC. The chain links TRBV7-8 to TRBJ2-5; 7 bases fit TRBD1. Germline values: CDR1 SGHVS, CDR2 FQNEAQ. This CDR3 has 16 amino acids. The variable domain in full, with the rest retrieved from reference TRBV7-8 and TRBJ2-5, is GAGVSQSPRYKVAKRGQDVALRCDPISGHVSLFWYQQALGQGPEFLTYFQNEAQLDKSGLPSDRFFAERPEGSVSTLKIQRTQQEDSAVYLCASSPRDSYVQGTQYFGPGTRLLVL.

CDR3 region: CAKKRDRLTEAFF. In DNA, the CDR3 is TGTGCCAAAAAACGGGACAGACTCACTGAAGCTTTCTTT. This chain joins TRBV2 and TRBJ1-1; TRBD1 matches 7 bases. V was clipped by 10 bases and J by 4 bases; unmatched bases: 9. The CDR3 is made up of 13 amino acids. Germline lookup yields CDR1 SNHLY and CDR2 FYNNEI.

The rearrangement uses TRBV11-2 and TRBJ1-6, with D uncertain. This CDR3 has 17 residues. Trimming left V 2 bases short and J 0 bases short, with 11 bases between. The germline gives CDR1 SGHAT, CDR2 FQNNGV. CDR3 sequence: CASSLRTGSSYNSPLHF. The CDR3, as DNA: TGTGCCAGCAGCTTAAGGACTGGGAGCTCCTATAATTCACCCCTCCACTTT.

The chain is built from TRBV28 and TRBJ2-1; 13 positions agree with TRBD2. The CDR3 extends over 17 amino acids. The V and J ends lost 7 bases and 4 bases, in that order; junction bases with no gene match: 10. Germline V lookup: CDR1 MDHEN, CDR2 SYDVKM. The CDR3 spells CASTKTGLAGWYNEQFF. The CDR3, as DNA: TGTGCCAGCACCAAGACGGGACTAGCGGGATGGTACAATGAGCAGTTCTTC.

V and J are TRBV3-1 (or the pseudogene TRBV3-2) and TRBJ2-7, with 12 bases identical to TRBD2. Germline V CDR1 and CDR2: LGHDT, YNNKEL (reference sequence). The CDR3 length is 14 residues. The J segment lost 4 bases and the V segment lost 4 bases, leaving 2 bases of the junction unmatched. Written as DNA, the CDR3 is TGTGCCAGCAGCCGAACTAGCGGGGGGTACGAGCAGTACTTC. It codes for CASSRTSGGYEQYF.

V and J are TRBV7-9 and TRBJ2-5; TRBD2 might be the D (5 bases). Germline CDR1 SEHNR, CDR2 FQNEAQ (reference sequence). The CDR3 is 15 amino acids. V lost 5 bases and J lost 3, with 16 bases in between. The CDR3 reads CASSGSLFPEETQYF. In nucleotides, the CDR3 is TGTGCCAGCAGCGGGAGCCTGTTTCCGGAAGAGACCCAGTACTTC.

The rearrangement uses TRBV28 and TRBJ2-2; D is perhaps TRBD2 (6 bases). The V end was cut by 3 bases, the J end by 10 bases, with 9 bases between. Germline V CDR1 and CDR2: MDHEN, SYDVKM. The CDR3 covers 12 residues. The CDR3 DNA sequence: TGTGCCAGCAGTTTCGGAGGGGAGGAGCTGTTTTTT. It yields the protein CASSFGGEELFF.

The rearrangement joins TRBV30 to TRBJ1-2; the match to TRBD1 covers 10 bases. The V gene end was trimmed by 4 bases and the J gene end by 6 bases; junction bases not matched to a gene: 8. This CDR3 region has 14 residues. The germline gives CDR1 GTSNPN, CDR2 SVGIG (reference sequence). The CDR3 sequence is CAWIGQGGNHGYTF. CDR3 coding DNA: TGTGCCTGGATCGGACAGGGGGGCAATCATGGCTACACCTTC.

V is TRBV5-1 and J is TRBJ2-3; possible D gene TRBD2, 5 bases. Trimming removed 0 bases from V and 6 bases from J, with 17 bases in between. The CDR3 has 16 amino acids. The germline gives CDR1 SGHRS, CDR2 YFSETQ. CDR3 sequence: CASSLGLDFPTDTQYF. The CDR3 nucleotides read TGCGCCAGCAGCTTGGGGTTGGACTTTCCCACGGATACGCAGTATTTT.

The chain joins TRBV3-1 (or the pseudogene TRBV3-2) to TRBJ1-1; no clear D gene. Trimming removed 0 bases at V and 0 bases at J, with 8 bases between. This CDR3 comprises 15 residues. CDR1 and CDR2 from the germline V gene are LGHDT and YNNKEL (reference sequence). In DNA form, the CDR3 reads TGTGCCAGCAGCCAAGACGACGGGATGAACACTGAAGCTTTCTTT. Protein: CASSQDDGMNTEAFF.